This T cell receptor beta chain was identified in a study of PD-1 blockade in classical Hodgkin lymphoma. General study findings and limits: Patients newly diagnosed and complete responders had comparable baseline diversity.

Method: immunoSEQ multiplex PCR; TCRdb's copy keeps in-frame clones and lacks some. Among roughly 21,000 clones, approximately 85% were seen once, and the ten largest hold roughly 15%. On this clone itself: Its matching antigen is unknown.

Specified time point: cycle 4 day 1 (C4D1), after about 6 weeks of nivolumab. Each of the patients experienced relapse following autologous stem cell transplantation, and their brentuximab vedotin exposure differed. Classification of best responses gave complete response, partial response or progressive disease. V was shortened by 6 bases and J by 4 bases, with 15 bases between the two germline ends. In germline, CDR1 is SNHLY, CDR2 FYNNEI. The CDR3 totals 15 residues. The TCR originated in a human donor with classical Hodgkin lymphoma. The rearrangement uses TRBV2 and TRBJ2-2; weak D call: TRBD2 (7 bases). The specimen was peripheral blood mononuclear cells (PBMCs), collected before the fourth cycle of nivolumab. Here the CDR3 reads CASRKGGQSTGELFF. The CDR3 region has the DNA TGTGCCAGCAGGAAGGGGGGGCAGAGCACCGGGGAGCTGTTTTTT.